Below, 14 T cell receptor beta chains from the same sample are listed, as sequenced in a study of cytomegalovirus exposure and HLA in healthy donors. Both 60 Vbeta primers and 13 Jbeta primers went into the PCR. The data were produced by immunoSEQ multiplex PCR, yet TCRdb's version contains in-frame clones alone and is incomplete. This table has 100,000 to 150,000 clones, about 81% appearing once. The specimen sequenced was PBMCs. The receptors shown here come from a woman in her 30s in good health and CMV-seronegative.

The chain joins TRBV13 to TRBJ1-1; D may be TRBD1 (6 bases). The CDR3 extends over 13 amino acids. The V gene's germline CDR1 is PRHDT and CDR2 FYEKMQ (reference sequence). Trimming removed 5 bases at V and 3 bases at J, with 10 bases between. This chain's CDR3 is CASSLRQDTEAFF. CDR3 bases: TGTGCCAGCAGCCTCCGACAGGACACTGAAGCTTTCTTT.

The V call is TRBV7-9, the J call TRBJ2-7, with 8 bases aligning to TRBD2. Germline CDR1 SEHNR, CDR2 FQNEAQ (reference sequence). The length of the CDR3 is 14 residues. V lost 5 bases and J lost 3; bases outside the gene matches: 6. The CDR3 DNA follows: TGTGCCAGCAGCCCCTCGCGGGGGGTCTACGAGCAGTACTTC. Residues: CASSPSRGVYEQYF.

V and J are TRBV27 and TRBJ2-1; TRBD2 aligns across 8 bases. Trimming took 4 bases from V and 8 from J; bases not matched to a gene: 4. CDR3 size: 13 residues. Germline-derived CDR1 and CDR2 are MNHEY and SMNVEV (reference sequence). The CDR3, as DNA: TGTGCCAGCAGTTCCATTAGCGGGGATGAGCAGTTCTTC. Protein sequence: CASSSISGDEQFF.

The chain joins TRBV5-4 to TRBJ2-5, with D unclear. The ends were cut back, 0 bases at V and 5 bases at J, with 11 bases in the middle. This CDR3 comprises 14 residues. Germline CDR1 reads SGHNT; CDR2 reads YYREEE (reference sequence). The chain's CDR3 is CASSLAALGETQYF. The DNA for the CDR3 is TGTGCCAGCAGCTTGGCAGCCCTCGGGGAGACCCAGTACTTC.

A few counts support this clone. One end of the junction does not line up with germline, which may come from a read error. The chain has TRBV29-1 and TRBJ2-2; D may match TRBD1 or TRBD2 (7 bases each). The CDR3 totals 14 residues. Per germline, CDR1 SQVTM and CDR2 ANQGSEA. This CDR3 is CSVEDREGTGELFF. The CDR3 DNA follows: TGCAGCGTCGAAGACAGGGAGGGCACCGGGGAGCTGTTTTTT.

The CDR3 region has the DNA TGTGCCAGCAGCCAAGTTGGCGGGGTCGATGAGCAGTTCTTC. Its protein is CASSQVGGVDEQFF. The chain joins TRBV14 to TRBJ2-1, with D possibly TRBD2 on 6 matching bases. CDR3 length equals 14 residues. Looked up from germline, CDR1 is SGHDN and CDR2 is FVKESK. V lost 1 base and J lost 8, with 12 bases in between. The whole variable domain, filled in from reference TRBV14 and TRBJ2-1, reads EAGVTQFPSHSVIEKGQTVTLRCDPISGHDNLYWYRRVMGKEIKFLLHFVKESKQDESGMPNNRFLAERTGGTYSTLKVQPAELEDSGVYFCASSQVGGVDEQFFGPGTRLTVL.

The chain links TRBV29-1 to TRBJ2-3; 11 bases align to TRBD2. Germline lookup yields CDR1 SQVTM and CDR2 ANQGSEA. This CDR3 has 16 amino acids. With 3 bases clipped from V and 2 bases from J, the junction kept 7 bases outside the gene matches. In nucleotides, the CDR3 is TGCAGCGTTGAGCCCCCGGGACTAGCGGACACAGATACGCAGTATTTT. The encoded protein is CSVEPPGLADTDTQYF.

The chain links TRBV5-1 to TRBJ2-5, with TRBD1 matching 8 bases. The CDR3 has 14 amino acids. The germline V gene has CDR1 SGHRS and CDR2 YFSETQ. Trimming took 4 bases from V and 1 from J; bases not matched to a gene: 3. CDR3 nucleotides: TGCGCCAGCAGCGCGACAGGGGTCCAAGAGACCCAGTACTTC. Its translation is CASSATGVQETQYF.

The chain links TRBV5-1 to TRBJ2-3, with 11 bases lining up with TRBD1. The junction had 1 base not matched to a gene; V was cut back by 4 bases and J by 6 bases. This CDR3 contains 13 residues. Germline assignment: CDR1 SGHRS and CDR2 YFSETQ. The CDR3 loop reads CASSGQGADTQYF. CDR3 coding DNA: TGCGCCAGCAGCGGACAGGGGGCGGATACGCAGTATTTT.

V is TRBV4-1 and J is TRBJ2-2; 8 bases are shared with TRBD1. From germline, CDR1 is MGHRA and CDR2 YSYEKL. Trimming took 3 bases from V and 7 from J; bases not matched to a gene: 4. This CDR3 spans 14 amino acids. The CDR3 spells CASSHGQGVGELFF. CDR3 nucleotide sequence: TGCGCCAGCAGCCACGGACAGGGTGTCGGGGAGCTGTTTTTT.

The chain links TRBV9 to TRBJ1-3; D is perhaps TRBD1 (6 bases). The CDR3 runs to 14 residues. The germline gives CDR1 SGDLS, CDR2 YYNGEE. The germline V and J ends were trimmed by 4 bases and 8 bases, with 16 bases remaining between them. DNA for the CDR3: TGTGCCAGCAGCCCGACAGGTTCAGGCTACACCATATATTTT. The encoded protein is CASSPTGSGYTIYF.

This clone has a handful of counts. The chain recombines TRBV5-1 with TRBJ1-1, with D perhaps matching TRBD1 (5 bases). CDR3 length: 14 residues. Germline CDR1 and CDR2: SGHRS and YFSETQ. V was pared by 2 bases and J by 5 bases, with 13 bases between. CDR3 nucleotide sequence: TGCGCCAGCAGCTTAGACAGCTTTAGGACTGAAGCTTTCTTT. Protein: CASSLDSFRTEAFF. Together with reference TRBV5-1 and TRBJ1-1, the CDR3 gives the full variable domain: KAGVTQTPRYLIKTRGQQVTLSCSPISGHRSVSWYQQTPGQGLQFLFEYFSETQRNKGNFPGRFSGRQFSNSRSEMNVSTLELGDSALYLCASSLDSFRTEAFFGQGTRLTVV.

This clone was picked up one time. The CDR3 reads CASSKGGGYYEQYF. For the CDR3, the DNA is TGTGCCAGCAGCAAAGGTGGGGGGTACTACGAGCAGTACTTC. The rearrangement joins TRBV21-1 to TRBJ2-7; no DNA check was done on the table's D call, TRBD2. TRBV21-1 is shown as a pseudogene. The CDR3 loop spans 14 amino acids.

The J gene is TRBJ2-3, the V gene TRBV6-1; tentative D call: TRBD2 (9 bases). Germline loops: CDR1 MNHNS, CDR2 SASEGT. Trimming took off 4 bases at V and 4 bases at J, with 27 bases between the two ends. The CDR3 contains 19 residues. The CDR3: CASSVVQGQAGGPSDTQYF. The CDR3 DNA follows: TGTGCCAGCAGTGTGGTACAGGGACAGGCGGGGGGGCCCTCAGATACGCAGTATTTT.